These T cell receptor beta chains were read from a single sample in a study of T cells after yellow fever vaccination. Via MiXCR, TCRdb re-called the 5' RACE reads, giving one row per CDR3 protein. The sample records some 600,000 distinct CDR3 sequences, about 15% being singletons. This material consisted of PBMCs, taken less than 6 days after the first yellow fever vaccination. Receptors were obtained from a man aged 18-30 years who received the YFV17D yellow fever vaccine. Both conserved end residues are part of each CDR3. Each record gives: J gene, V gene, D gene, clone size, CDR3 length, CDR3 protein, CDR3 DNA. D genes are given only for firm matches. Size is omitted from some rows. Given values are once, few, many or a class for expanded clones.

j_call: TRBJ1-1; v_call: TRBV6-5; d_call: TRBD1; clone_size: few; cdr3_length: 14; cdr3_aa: CASSSAQGSSEAFF; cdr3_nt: TGTGCCAGCAGTTCCGCACAGGGGTCGTCTGAAGCTTTCTTT
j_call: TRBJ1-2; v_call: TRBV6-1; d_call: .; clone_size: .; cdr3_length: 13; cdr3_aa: CASRATDNYGYTF; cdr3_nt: TGTGCCAGCAGGGCGACAGACAACTATGGCTACACCTTC
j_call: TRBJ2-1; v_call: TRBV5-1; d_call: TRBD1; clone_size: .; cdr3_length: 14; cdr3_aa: CASSSDRGGNEQFF; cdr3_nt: TGCGCCAGCAGCTCGGACAGGGGAGGAAATGAGCAGTTCTTC
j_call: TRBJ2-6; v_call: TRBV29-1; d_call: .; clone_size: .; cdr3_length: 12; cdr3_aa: CSVYQGTNVLTF; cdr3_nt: TGCAGCGTTTACCAGGGTACCAACGTCCTGACTTTC
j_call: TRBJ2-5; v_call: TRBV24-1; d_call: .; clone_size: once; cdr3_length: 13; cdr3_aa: CATSDSPIETQYF; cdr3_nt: TGTGCCACCAGTGATTCCCCTATAGAGACCCAGTACTTC
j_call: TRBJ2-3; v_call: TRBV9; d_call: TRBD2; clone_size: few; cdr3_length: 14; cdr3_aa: CASSPRGDGDTQYF; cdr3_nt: TGTGCCAGCAGCCCCCGGGGGGATGGAGATACGCAGTATTTT
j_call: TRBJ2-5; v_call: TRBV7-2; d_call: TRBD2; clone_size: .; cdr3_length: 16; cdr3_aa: CASSRLAGRYQETQYF; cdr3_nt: TGTGCCAGCAGCCGACTAGCGGGGAGGTACCAAGAGACCCAGTACTTC
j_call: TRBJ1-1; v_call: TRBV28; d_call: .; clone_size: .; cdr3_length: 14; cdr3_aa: CASSFPSLATEAFF; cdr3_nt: TGTGCCAGCAGTTTCCCATCCCTAGCCACTGAAGCTTTCTTT
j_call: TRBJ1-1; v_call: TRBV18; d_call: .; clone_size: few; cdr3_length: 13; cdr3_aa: CASSGSGSTEAFF; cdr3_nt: TGTGCCAGCTCAGGGTCCGGAAGCACTGAAGCTTTCTTT
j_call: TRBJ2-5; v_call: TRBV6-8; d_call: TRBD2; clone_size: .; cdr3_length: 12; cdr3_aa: CASRAGDETQYF; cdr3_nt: TGTGCCAGCAGAGCGGGGGATGAGACCCAGTACTTC
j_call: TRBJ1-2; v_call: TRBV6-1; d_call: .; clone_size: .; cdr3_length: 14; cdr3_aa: CASSGQRANYGYTF; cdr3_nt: TGTGCCAGCAGTGGACAGCGAGCTAACTATGGCTACACCTTC
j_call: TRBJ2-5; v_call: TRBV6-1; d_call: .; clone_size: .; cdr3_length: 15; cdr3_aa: CASSGPGPGRETQYF; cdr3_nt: TGTGCCAGCAGTGGGCCGGGCCCCGGAAGGGAGACCCAGTACTTC
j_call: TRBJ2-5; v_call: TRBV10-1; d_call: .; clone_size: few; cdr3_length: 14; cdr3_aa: CASSQYRAQETQYF; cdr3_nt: TGCGCCAGCAGTCAATACAGGGCGCAAGAGACCCAGTACTTC
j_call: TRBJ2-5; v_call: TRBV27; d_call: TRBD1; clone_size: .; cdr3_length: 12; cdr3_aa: CASGGQMETQYF; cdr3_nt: TGTGCCAGCGGGGGACAGATGGAGACCCAGTACTTC
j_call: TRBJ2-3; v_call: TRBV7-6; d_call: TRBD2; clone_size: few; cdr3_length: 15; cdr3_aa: CASSPGGGQGDTQYF; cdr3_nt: TGTGCCAGCAGCCCCGGCGGGGGGCAGGGAGATACGCAGTATTTT
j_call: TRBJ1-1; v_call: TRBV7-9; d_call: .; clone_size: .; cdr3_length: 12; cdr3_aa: CASSLEPSEAFF; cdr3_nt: TGTGCCAGCAGCTTAGAGCCCTCCGAAGCTTTCTTT